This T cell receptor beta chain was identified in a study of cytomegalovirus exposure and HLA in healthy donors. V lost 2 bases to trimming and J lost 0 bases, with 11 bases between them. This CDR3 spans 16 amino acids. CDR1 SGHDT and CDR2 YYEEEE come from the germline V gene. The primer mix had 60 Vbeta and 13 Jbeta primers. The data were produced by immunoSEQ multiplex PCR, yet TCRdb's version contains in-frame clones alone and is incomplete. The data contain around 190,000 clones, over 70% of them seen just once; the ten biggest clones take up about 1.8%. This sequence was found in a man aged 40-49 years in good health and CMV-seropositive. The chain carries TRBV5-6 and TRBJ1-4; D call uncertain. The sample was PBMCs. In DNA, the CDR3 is TGTGCCAGCAGCTTTTCTCCGTCCGCAACTAATGAAAAACTGTTTTTT. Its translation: CASSFSPSATNEKLFF. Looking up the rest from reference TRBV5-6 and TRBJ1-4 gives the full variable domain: DAGVTQSPTHLIKTRGQQVTLRCSPKSGHDTVSWYQQALGQGPQFIFQYYEEEERQRGNFPDRFSGHQFPNYSSELNVNALLLGDSALYLCASSFSPSATNEKLFFGSGTQLSVL.